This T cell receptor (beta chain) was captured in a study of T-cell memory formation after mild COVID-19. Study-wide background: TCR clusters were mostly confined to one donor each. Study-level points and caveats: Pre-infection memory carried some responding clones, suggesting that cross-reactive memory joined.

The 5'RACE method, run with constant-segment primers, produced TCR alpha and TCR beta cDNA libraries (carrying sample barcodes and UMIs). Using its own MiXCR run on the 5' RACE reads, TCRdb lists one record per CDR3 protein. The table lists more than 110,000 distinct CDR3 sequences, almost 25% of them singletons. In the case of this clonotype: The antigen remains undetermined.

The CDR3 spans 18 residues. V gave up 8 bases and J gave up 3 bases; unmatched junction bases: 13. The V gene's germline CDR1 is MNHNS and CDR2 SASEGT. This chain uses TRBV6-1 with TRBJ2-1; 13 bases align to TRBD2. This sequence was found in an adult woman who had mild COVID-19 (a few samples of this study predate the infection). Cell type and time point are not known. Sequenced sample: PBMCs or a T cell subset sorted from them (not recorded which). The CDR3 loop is CASLLPTSGGAGYNEQFF. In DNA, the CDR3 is TGTGCCAGCCTCCTCCCCACTAGCGGGGGGGCCGGCTACAATGAGCAGTTCTTC.